This T cell receptor beta chain came from a study of T cells in localized non-small cell lung cancer. Assay used: immunoSEQ multiplex PCR; TCRdb lists only in-frame clones, some missing. The sample has roughly 48,000 clones, 77% seen once. General observations from the study: Blood T cell density predicted longer survival; adjacent-lung clonality, shorter.

To note about this clone: The antigen is unknown.

The V and J ends lost 3 bases and 2 bases respectively, with 12 bases between them. Germline assignment: CDR1 SGHNT and CDR2 YYREEE (reference sequence). The CDR3 extends over 15 amino acids. The rearrangement uses TRBV5-4 and TRBJ1-3; a possible D gene is TRBD1 (5 bases). The sequence was collected from a man between 40 and 70 years old with stage I squamous cell lung carcinoma. This specimen consisted of peripheral blood, obtained before any cancer treatment. The chain's CDR3 is CASSSLGTAGNTIYF. For the CDR3, the DNA is TGTGCCAGCAGCTCTCTCGGGACTGCTGGAAACACCATATATTTT. The variable domain in full, completed from reference TRBV5-4 and TRBJ1-3, reads ETGVTQSPTHLIKTRGQQVTLRCSSQSGHNTVSWYQQALGQGPQFIFQYYREEENGRGNFPPRFSGLQFPNYSSELNVNALELDDSALYLCASSSLGTAGNTIYFGEGSWLTVV.